The clone carrying this T cell receptor (beta chain) was picked up many times. Time point of the sample: sample taken at primary tumor resection. Without sorting, whole RNA was sequenced from tumor, nontumor lung or frozen PBMC. MiXCR, run by TCRdb on the 5' RACE reads, gives a single entry per CDR3 protein. The table lists 24,000 or so distinct CDR3 sequences, 6.9% of them singletons. This specimen belongs to a study of spatial heterogeneity in lung cancer. The V and J ends lost 5 bases and 6 bases, in that order; junction bases with no gene match: 12. CDR3 size: 15 residues. The V gene's germline CDR1 is MDHEN and CDR2 SYDVKM.

The sample in question was PBMCs, obtained at surgery. The source of this sequence is a male donor with early-stage non-small cell lung cancer. The gene calls are TRBV28 and TRBJ2-5; 7 bases align to TRBD2. In DNA form, the CDR3 reads TGTGCCAGCAGTCCCTGGGGGAGGGATGGACAGACCCAGTACTTC. Encoded protein: CASSPWGRDGQTQYF.